Here is one TCR beta chain with its context. The CDR3 contains 16 residues. Germline values: CDR1 SGHTA, CDR2 FQGTGA. Trimming took off 2 bases at V and 4 bases at J, with 15 bases between the two ends. The sample originates from a study of cytotoxic CD8 clonotypes in ibrutinib-treated CLL. For the study at large: Response specimens were obtained following a median treatment duration of approximately 11 months, with a range of 6 to 36.

TCRdb keeps only in-frame clones here, not all; method: immunoSEQ multiplex PCR. The sample includes about 300,000 clones, over 55% of them seen just once. The clonotype originates from a human donor with chronic lymphocytic leukemia. V is TRBV7-3 and J is TRBJ2-1; D is unresolved. This specimen consisted of PBMCs, obtained after 36 months of ibrutinib treatment. In DNA, the CDR3 is TGTGCCAGCAGCTTAGAGGCGCCGTCGGCTTACAATGAGCAGTTCTTC. Translated: CASSLEAPSAYNEQFF.